The present T cell receptor beta chain was sequenced within a study of blood T cells in healthy people across ages. Only a few counts were recorded for this clonotype. Primed by a sample-barcoded 5' primer and a J-beta primer mix, a second PCR proceeded for roughly 6 to 12 cycles. TCRdb processed the 5' RACE reads anew with MiXCR; each CDR3 protein has one entry. This sample carries 1.4 million to 1.5 million distinct CDR3 sequences, around 42% of them seen once, and the ten largest clones take less than 8%. CDR3 size: 16 residues. Between the trimmed V and J ends, which lost 0 bases and 4 bases, there was a span of 15 bases. Germline-derived CDR1 and CDR2 are MNHEY and SVGAGI. The authors drew about 10 milliliters of peripheral blood from each donor. The extraction recovered at least 5.5 micrograms of total RNA per sample.

This receptor was identified in a woman aged 18-30 years in good health. V is TRBV6-5 and J is TRBJ1-1, with D tentatively TRBD1 (6 bases). Sequenced material: blood. For the CDR3, the DNA is TGTGCCAGCAGTTACTCCCCAGGGGTATATGGCACTGAAGCTTTCTTT. This codes for CASSYSPGVYGTEAFF.